The 21 T cell receptor beta chains listed next were all sequenced from one sample in a study of graft-versus-host responses after intestinal transplantation (dated by TCRdb to 2020 to 2023). According to the study, the label for this sample's time point signals: cells obtained before transplantation from donor or recipient. Library method: the immunoSEQ multiplex PCR assay. This is the immuneACCESS table as TCRdb keeps it, with only in-frame sequences that have V and J called. A part of the clones is gone; compared with another copy, unresolved V genes explain less than half, and the rest is unexplained. This sample comprises around 84,000 clones, less than 90% of them detected only once. The ten most abundant clones make up roughly a sixth of the sample. Their recognized antigens are unknown. Source: unstimulated CD8+ T cells sorted from spleen or lymph node cells, taken before intestinal transplant. All receptors derive from a human donor who received an intestinal transplant.

This clone was detected once. At one of its ends the junction is not consistent with the germline gene, which may arise from a read error. The CDR3 loop reads CATSPTTWYTEAFF. As DNA, the CDR3 is TGTGCCACCAGTCCCACAACTTGGTACACTGAAGCTTTCTTT. This chain links TRBV10-3 with TRBJ1-1, with D unclear. The CDR3 is 14 residues long. Germline lookup yields CDR1 ENHRY and CDR2 SYGVKD.

This clone was observed a single time. Other nucleotide sequences in the sample specify the same CDR3. The V gene is TRBV5-1, the J gene TRBJ2-2; D remains unclear. The V gene's germline CDR1 is SGHRS and CDR2 YFSETQ. This CDR3 is 11 amino acids long. Trimming took off 5 bases at V and 3 bases at J, with 2 bases between the two ends. The CDR3 sequence: CASSHTGELFF. CDR3 sequence (DNA): TGCGCCAGCAGTCACACCGGGGAGCTGTTTTTT.

The chain employs TRBV10-2 and TRBJ2-5; 10 bases align to TRBD2. CDR1 is WSHSY and CDR2 is SAAADI in the germline V gene. V lost 2 bases, J lost 1 base, and 10 bases stayed unmatched. The CDR3 extends over 18 amino acids. The CDR3 coding sequence is TGCGCCAGCAGTGAGCTCCCAGGGACTAGCGTCTCCCAAGAGACCCAGTACTTC. It codes for CASSELPGTSVSQETQYF.

This chain uses TRBV5-1 with TRBJ1-2, with D unclear. Germline CDR1 SGHRS, CDR2 YFSETQ. V gave up 1 base and J gave up 1 base, with 5 bases separating them. This CDR3 has 13 residues. CDR3 coding DNA: TGCGCCAGCAGCTTGACGGATAACTATGGCTACACCTTC. This encodes CASSLTDNYGYTF.

This chain joins TRBV5-6 and TRBJ2-1; D remains unclear. The V end was cut by 7 bases, the J end by 7 bases, with 6 bases between. The CDR3 totals 10 residues. Germline V CDR1 and CDR2: SGHDT, YYEEEE. This CDR3 reads CASGLNEQFF. Here the CDR3 DNA reads TGTGCCAGCGGCCTTAATGAGCAGTTCTTC.

This clone has only a few counts. The rearrangement uses TRBV27 and TRBJ2-7; the D call may be TRBD1 or TRBD2 (5 bases each). Trimming cost V 3 bases and J 3 bases, with 12 bases left between them. This CDR3 has 14 amino acids. The V gene's germline CDR1 is MNHEY and CDR2 SMNVEV (reference sequence). In DNA form, the CDR3 reads TGTGCCAGCAGTTTCGGGGCGGTTGGCTACGAGCAGTACTTC. It translates to CASSFGAVGYEQYF.

The gene calls are TRBV20-1 and TRBJ2-7; no reliable D call. Germline values: CDR1 DFQATT, CDR2 SNEGSKA (reference sequence). V lost 7 bases, J lost 3 bases, and 10 bases lay in between. This CDR3 spans 11 amino acids. The CDR3 sequence is CSGSRYYEQYF. CDR3 nucleotides: TGCAGTGGATCTCGATACTACGAGCAGTACTTC.

This chain joins TRBV21-1 and TRBJ2-5. The J call may be incorrect, as the DNA end agrees better with TRBJ2-7. TRBV21-1 is classified as a pseudogene. There are 11 residues in the CDR3. The CDR3 DNA follows: TGTGCCAGCAGCCAGATTTGCGAGCAGTACTTC. This encodes CASSQICEQYF.

The rearrangement uses TRBV27 and TRBJ2-3, with D perhaps TRBD2 (6 bases). Germline values: CDR1 MNHEY, CDR2 SMNVEV (reference sequence). The CDR3 has 16 residues. The V end lost 3 bases, the J end lost 0 bases, and 13 bases lay between the germline ends. The CDR3 here is CASSFPRGPSTDTQYF. In nucleotides, the CDR3 is TGTGCCAGCAGTTTCCCGCGGGGTCCTAGCACAGATACGCAGTATTTT.

The genes are TRBV4-1 and TRBJ2-7; 7 positions agree with TRBD1. The trim removed 1 base at V and 0 bases at J, leaving 3 bases unmatched. The germline V gene has CDR1 MGHRA and CDR2 YSYEKL. The CDR3 runs 15 residues. CDR3 in DNA: TGCGCCAGCAGCCAAGCCGACAGGGCCTCCTACGAGCAGTACTTC. It specifies CASSQADRASYEQYF.

The chain links TRBV10-1 to TRBJ2-3; TRBD2 agrees at 12 bases. V lost 3 bases, J lost 0 bases, and 7 bases stayed unmatched. The germline V gene encodes CDR1 WNHNN and CDR2 SYGVQD (reference sequence). This CDR3 has 18 amino acids. The CDR3 spells CASSDRASGRASTDTQYF. CDR3 in DNA: TGCGCCAGCAGTGACCGGGCTAGCGGGAGGGCGAGCACAGATACGCAGTATTTT.

The chain combines TRBV28 with TRBJ2-7, with D perhaps matching TRBD1 (6 bases). V was pared by 10 bases and J by 3 bases, with 16 bases between. The CDR3 is 13 amino acids. CDR1 is MDHEN and CDR2 is SYDVKM in the germline V gene. The CDR3 DNA is TGTGCCACCTCTGCCACAGGGTACTACGAGCAGTACTTC. It encodes CATSATGYYEQYF. Based on the CDR3 plus reference TRBV28 and TRBJ2-7, the full variable domain is DVKVTQSSRYLVKRTGEKVFLECVQDMDHENMFWYRQDPGLGLRLIYFSYDVKMKEKGDIPEGYSVSREKKERFSLILESASTNQTSMYLCATSATGYYEQYFGPGTRLTVT.

Only one count was recorded for this clone. The sample has other DNA sequences that encode this CDR3 too. J is TRBJ2-7 and V is TRBV6-1; D may be TRBD2 (5 bases). The CDR3 is 15 residues long. The ends were cut back, 6 bases at V and 3 bases at J, with 18 bases in the middle. The germline gives CDR1 MNHNS, CDR2 SASEGT. The CDR3 is CASRKLECGLYEQYF. Written as DNA, the CDR3 is TGTGCCAGCAGGAAACTAGAATGTGGCCTCTACGAGCAGTACTTC.

The CDR3 DNA sequence: TGCGCCAGCAGCTTGGCCCAGGGGGCGGCAGTATATGGCTACACCTTC. As protein: CASSLAQGAAVYGYTF. The J gene is TRBJ1-2, the V gene TRBV5-1; 8 nucleotides align to TRBD1. The J segment lost 5 bases and the V segment lost 0 bases, leaving 9 bases of the junction unmatched. The CDR3 extends over 16 amino acids. Germline V CDR1 and CDR2: SGHRS, YFSETQ.

This clone was picked up one time. This rearrangement joins TRBV28 to TRBJ2-1; 9 nucleotides line up with TRBD1. The length of the CDR3 is 12 residues. CDR1 and CDR2 from the germline V gene are MDHEN and SYDVKM. Trimming took 6 bases from V and 14 from J; bases not matched to a gene: 8. CDR3 sequence reads: CASSPSGTGKFF. The CDR3 coding sequence is TGTGCCAGCAGCCCTTCCGGGACAGGGAAGTTCTTC.

The chain carries TRBV9 and TRBJ2-7; 8 bases agree with TRBD2. Trimming took 2 bases from V and 6 from J; bases not matched to a gene: 4. Looked up from germline, CDR1 is SGDLS and CDR2 is YYNGEE. The CDR3 runs to 13 residues. The CDR3 region is CASSVGGGSEQYF. The DNA for the CDR3 is TGTGCCAGCAGCGTCGGGGGGGGCTCCGAGCAGTACTTC.

The gene calls are TRBV20-1 and TRBJ1-3; D remains ambiguous. Germline values: CDR1 DFQATT, CDR2 SNEGSKA (reference sequence). V gave up 3 bases and J gave up 7 bases, with 4 bases separating them. This CDR3 contains 10 residues. The CDR3 DNA sequence: TGCAGTGCTAGCAAGAACACCATATATTTT. It codes for CSASKNTIYF.

This sequence joins TRBV15 and TRBJ2-7; perhaps TRBD2 as D (5 bases). V was trimmed by 0 bases and J by 0 bases, leaving 9 bases between them. The length of the CDR3 is 15 residues. Germline-derived CDR1 and CDR2 are LNHNV and YYDKDF (reference sequence). CDR3 residues: CATSRDEEVSYEQYF. The DNA of the CDR3 is TGTGCCACCAGCAGAGATGAGGAGGTCTCCTACGAGCAGTACTTC.

The genes are TRBV11-2 and TRBJ2-7; D is undetermined. The V end lost 5 bases, the J end lost 4 bases, and 12 bases lay between the germline ends. Per germline, CDR1 SGHAT and CDR2 FQNNGV. The CDR3 runs to 13 residues. The CDR3 loop reads CASSPSLTYEQYF. The CDR3 region has the DNA TGTGCCAGCAGCCCGTCCCTGACGTACGAGCAGTACTTC.

This sequence joins TRBV27 and TRBJ2-7; D unresolved. The CDR3 is made up of 13 amino acids. With 3 bases removed from V and 2 bases from J, the gap between germline ends came to 8 bases. From germline, CDR1 is MNHEY and CDR2 SMNVEV (reference sequence). The CDR3, as DNA: TGTGCCAGCAGTTTCGCCAGAACCTACGAGCAGTACTTC. Residues: CASSFARTYEQYF.

The V and J genes are TRBV6-1 and TRBJ1-1; no clear D. The CDR3 is made up of 15 amino acids. With 8 bases removed from V and 3 bases from J, the gap between germline ends came to 19 bases. Germline loops: CDR1 MNHNS, CDR2 SASEGT. CDR3 sequence (DNA): TGTGCCAGCCCCAATCCTTTTCCCCGGGACACTGAAGCTTTCTTT. Translating gives CASPNPFPRDTEAFF.